This T cell receptor beta chain emerged from a study of metastatic and nonmetastatic thyroid tumors. Findings and limits, study-wide: In blood and tumor, TCR beta diversity was reportedly significantly higher in malignant thyroid tumors than in benign nodules.

This clone is medium-sized within its sample. What it recognizes is unknown. V shed 5 bases and J shed 3 bases, with 17 bases lying between them. Germline values: CDR1 SEHNR, CDR2 FQNEAQ (reference sequence). The CDR3 consists of 15 residues. With MiXCR, TCRdb called clones anew from the PCR reads. The table shows more than 7,000 clones, with 22% occurring only once. Patients underwent thyroid surgery, and none had received any treatment before it. V gene TRBV7-9 combines with J gene TRBJ2-7; D is unresolved. The sequencing input was adjacent normal tissue. The receptor was isolated from a female donor with papillary thyroid cancer or a benign thyroid nodule (not recorded which). Some clones in this sample may be carry-over from other donors' samples. CDR3 loop: CASSPNPQRSYEQYF. The CDR3 nucleotides are TGTGCCAGCAGCCCCAACCCCCAGAGGAGCTACGAGCAGTACTTC.